The text below deals with one TCR beta chain. In the original analysis: Estimates of nucleated cell counts were drawn from the amplification of reference gene primers. Data came from immunoSEQ multiplex PCR; TCRdb stores just in-frame clones and leaves some out. V and J calls and clone size follow that table, whereas D and trimming were derived from the DNA. The table includes about 160,000 clones, 80% to 95% detected once. Followed longitudinally, the Seattle patients had been enrolled during active infection. This entry is derived from a study of blood T cell repertoires in COVID-19. Looking at the study overall: Material from acute and convalescent COVID-19 was sourced from the United States, Italy and Spain. The cDNA or gDNA used as material had been derived from T cells, B-cell-depleted T cells, or PBMCs.

V shed 1 base, J shed 5 bases, and the junction held 5 bases outside the gene matches. This CDR3 is 14 amino acids long. The germline V gene encodes CDR1 SGHAT and CDR2 FQNNGV. Sample: peripheral blood. This TCR was recovered from a man aged 25 to 40 with COVID-19, enrolled during active disease. The genes are TRBV11-2 and TRBJ2-7; the match to TRBD2 covers 7 bases. CDR3 residues: CASSLVPGGHEQYF. In DNA, the CDR3 is TGTGCCAGCAGCTTAGTTCCGGGAGGACACGAGCAGTACTTC. Filled out from reference TRBV11-2 and TRBJ2-7, the complete variable domain reads EAGVAQSPRYKIIEKRQSVAFWCNPISGHATLYWYQQILGQGPKLLIQFQNNGVVDDSQLPKDRFSAERLKGVDSTLKIQPAKLEDSAVYLCASSLVPGGHEQYFGPGTRLTVT.